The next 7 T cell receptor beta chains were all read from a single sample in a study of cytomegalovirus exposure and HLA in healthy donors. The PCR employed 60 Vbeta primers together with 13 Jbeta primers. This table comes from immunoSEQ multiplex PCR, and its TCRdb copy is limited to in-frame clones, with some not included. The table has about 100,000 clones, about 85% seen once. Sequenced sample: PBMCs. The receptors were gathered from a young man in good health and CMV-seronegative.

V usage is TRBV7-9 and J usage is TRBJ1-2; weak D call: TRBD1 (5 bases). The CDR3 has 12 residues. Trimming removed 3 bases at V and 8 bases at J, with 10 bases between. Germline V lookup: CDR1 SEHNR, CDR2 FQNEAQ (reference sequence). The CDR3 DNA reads TGTGCCAGCAGCTTGGCAGGGAGGGGCTACACCTTC. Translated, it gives CASSLAGRGYTF. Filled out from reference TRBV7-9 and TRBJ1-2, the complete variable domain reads DTGVSQNPRHKITKRGQNVTFRCDPISEHNRLYWYRQTLGQGPEFLTYFQNEAQLEKSRLLSDRFSAERPKGSFSTLEIQRTEQGDSAMYLCASSLAGRGYTFGSGTRLTVV.

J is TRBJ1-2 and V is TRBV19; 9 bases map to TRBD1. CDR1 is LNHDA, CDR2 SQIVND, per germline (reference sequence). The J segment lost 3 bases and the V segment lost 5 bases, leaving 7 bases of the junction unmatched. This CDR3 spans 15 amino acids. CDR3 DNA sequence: TGTGCCAGTAGTCACAGGGGGCAGCCGCACTATGGCTACACCTTC. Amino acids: CASSHRGQPHYGYTF.

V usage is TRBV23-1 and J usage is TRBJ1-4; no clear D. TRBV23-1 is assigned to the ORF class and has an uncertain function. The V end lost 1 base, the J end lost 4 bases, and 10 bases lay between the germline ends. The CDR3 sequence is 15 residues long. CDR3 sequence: CASSQYGPSNEKLFF. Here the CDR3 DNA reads TGCGCCAGCAGTCAATATGGGCCGAGTAATGAAAAACTGTTTTTT.

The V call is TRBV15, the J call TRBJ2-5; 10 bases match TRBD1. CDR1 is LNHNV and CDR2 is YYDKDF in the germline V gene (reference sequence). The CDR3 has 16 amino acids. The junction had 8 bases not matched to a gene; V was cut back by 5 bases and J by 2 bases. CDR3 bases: TGTGCCACCAGCTCGGGTCTGGGACAGGGGCAAGAGACCCAGTACTTC. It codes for CATSSGLGQGQETQYF.

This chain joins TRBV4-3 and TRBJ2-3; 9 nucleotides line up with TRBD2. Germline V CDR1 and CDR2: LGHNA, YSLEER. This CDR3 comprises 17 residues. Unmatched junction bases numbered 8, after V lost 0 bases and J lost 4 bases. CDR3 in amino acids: CASSQDASGEEADTQYF. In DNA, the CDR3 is TGCGCCAGCAGCCAAGATGCTAGCGGGGAGGAGGCAGATACGCAGTATTTT.

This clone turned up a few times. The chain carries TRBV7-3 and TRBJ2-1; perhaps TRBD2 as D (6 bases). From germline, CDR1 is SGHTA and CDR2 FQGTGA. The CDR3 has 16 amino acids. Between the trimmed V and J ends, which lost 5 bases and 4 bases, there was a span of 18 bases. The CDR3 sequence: CASSPLPGLAYNEQFF. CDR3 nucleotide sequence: TGTGCCAGCAGCCCCCTCCCGGGTCTAGCGTACAATGAGCAGTTCTTC.

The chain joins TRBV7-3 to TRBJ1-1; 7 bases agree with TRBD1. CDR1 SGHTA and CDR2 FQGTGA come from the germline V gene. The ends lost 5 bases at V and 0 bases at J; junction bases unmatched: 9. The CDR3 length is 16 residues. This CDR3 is CASSPTGTDMNTEAFF. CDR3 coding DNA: TGTGCCAGCAGCCCAACCGGGACAGACATGAACACTGAAGCTTTCTTT.